Listed here are 28 T cell receptor beta chains from one sample, sequenced in a study of T cell repertoires in cytomegalovirus infection. TCRdb passed the reads through MiXCR, listing each CDR3 protein once. The data show 800,000 to 950,000 distinct CDR3 sequences, with around a third seen just once and around 11% held by the top ten. Their target antigens are unknown. Sequencing used cultured CD8+ T cells from PBMCs, obtained from culture after CMV antigen stimulation. Source of these receptors: a human donor in good health (CMV status not recorded). Some clones in this sample may be carry-over from other donors' samples.

This clonotype was counted at least ten times. The chain is built from TRBV27 and TRBJ2-7; tentatively, D is TRBD1 (6 bases). CDR1 and CDR2 from the germline V gene are MNHEY and SMNVEV (reference sequence). V lost 1 base to trimming and J lost 2 bases, with 15 bases between them. The CDR3 extends over 16 amino acids. The CDR3 is CASSLWAGAETYEQYF. The CDR3 bases are TGTGCCAGCAGTTTATGGGCAGGGGCGGAAACCTACGAGCAGTACTTC.

The rearrangement joins TRBV7-6 to TRBJ2-2; 7 bases match TRBD1. The CDR3 sequence is 19 residues long. V lost 1 base, J lost 0 bases, and 11 bases stayed unmatched. CDR1 is SGHVS, CDR2 FNYEAQ, per germline. The DNA of the CDR3 is TGTGCCAGCAGCTTAGGCCCGGACAGGAGAAAAGCGAACACCGGGGAGCTGTTTTTT. As protein: CASSLGPDRRKANTGELFF.

The J gene is TRBJ1-1, the V gene TRBV28; D remains unclear. Trimming shortened V by 5 bases and J by 5 bases, and 9 bases separated the two germline ends. Germline loops: CDR1 MDHEN, CDR2 SYDVKM. CDR3 length: 12 amino acids. The CDR3 region is CASSKEWTEAFF. CDR3 sequence (DNA): TGTGCCAGCAGTAAAGAATGGACTGAAGCTTTCTTT.

The rearrangement uses TRBV12-3 or TRBV12-4 and TRBJ1-2; 7 bases are shared with TRBD1. J gave up 3 bases and V 3 bases, and 13 bases lay outside the gene matches. The CDR3 has 17 residues. The chain's CDR3 is CASSFKTGEFRDYGYTF. The CDR3 DNA reads TGTGCCAGCAGTTTTAAAACAGGGGAATTTAGGGACTATGGCTACACCTTC.

CDR3 region: CASSLAGSGETQYF. CDR3 nucleotides: TGTGCCAGCAGCTTGGCTGGTTCGGGGGAGACCCAGTACTTC. This rearrangement joins TRBV5-4 to TRBJ2-5; perhaps TRBD2 as D (5 bases). Germline V gene lookup returns CDR1 SGHNT and CDR2 YYREEE (reference sequence). The ends were cut back, 0 bases at V and 5 bases at J, with 11 bases in the middle. The CDR3 has 14 residues.

V gene TRBV27 combines with J gene TRBJ2-7, with 9 bases identical to TRBD1. The length of the CDR3 is 15 residues. In germline, CDR1 is MNHEY, CDR2 SMNVEV (reference sequence). V lost 1 base, J lost 6 bases, and 7 bases stayed unmatched. The CDR3 DNA follows: TGTGCCAGCAGTTTATGGGACAGGGCAATAGGCGAGCAGTACTTC. It is translated as CASSLWDRAIGEQYF.

This clonotype was detected ten times or more. The V and J genes are TRBV7-2 and TRBJ1-1, with TRBD1 as a possible D gene (6 bases). Per the germline V gene, CDR1 is SGHTA and CDR2 is FQGNSA. The CDR3 is 14 amino acids. Trimming left V 4 bases short and J 1 base short, with 10 bases between. CDR3 loop: CASSSRTENTEAFF. The CDR3 DNA sequence: TGTGCCAGCAGCTCGCGGACAGAGAACACTGAAGCTTTCTTT.

This clonotype has just a few counts. The CDR3 loop reads CSARAESNYGYTF. The DNA for the CDR3 is TGCAGTGCCCGGGCCGAGAGTAACTATGGCTACACCTTC. The chain carries TRBV20-1 and TRBJ1-2; no definite D call. Trimming pared 6 bases from V and 1 base from J, leaving 12 bases between. This CDR3 has 13 residues. The germline CDR1 and CDR2 sequences are DFQATT and SNEGSKA (reference sequence).

In this sample, this clonotype turned up a few times. The chain couples TRBV27 to TRBJ1-4, with D unresolved. The V gene's germline CDR1 is MNHEY and CDR2 SMNVEV (reference sequence). Trimming removed 5 bases from V and 12 bases from J, with 16 bases in between. The CDR3 consists of 13 residues. CDR3 amino acids: CASSTLPAMELFF. The CDR3 DNA follows: TGTGCCAGCAGTACCCTCCCAGCGATGGAACTGTTTTTT. The full variable domain, rest sourced from reference TRBV27 and TRBJ1-4, is EAQVTQNPRYLITVTGKKLTVTCSQNMNHEYMSWYRQDPGLGLRQIYYSMNVEVTDKGDVPEGYKVSRKEKRNFPLILESPSPNQTSLYFCASSTLPAMELFFGSGTQLSVL.

Comments on this clonotype: One base away lies a much larger clone, so this may be a sequencing read error. The CDR3 here is CASSCTTASGANVLTF. In DNA form, the CDR3 reads TGTGCCAGCAGTTGCACGACAGCCTCTGGGGCCAACGTCCTGACTTTC. V and J are TRBV6-2 or TRBV6-3 and TRBJ2-6; TRBD1 is a possible D gene (5 bases). Germline values: CDR1 MNHEY, CDR2 SVGEGT. The length of the CDR3 is 16 residues. V lost 4 bases and J lost 0, with 10 bases in between.

CDR3 DNA: TGTGCCAGCAGTCCCAGGACCCACCTTTACACAGATACGCAGTATTTT. This gives the protein CASSPRTHLYTDTQYF. This sequence joins TRBV28 and TRBJ2-3; D remains ambiguous. V dropped 5 bases and J dropped 2 bases, with 17 bases sitting between them. Germline CDR1 is MDHEN and CDR2 is SYDVKM. This CDR3 has 16 residues.

The chain combines TRBV28 with TRBJ2-7; the match to TRBD2 covers 10 bases. Germline lookup yields CDR1 MDHEN and CDR2 SYDVKM. The V gene end was trimmed by 6 bases and the J gene end by 0 bases; junction bases not matched to a gene: 8. The CDR3 has 16 amino acids. The CDR3 region is CASSNSSGRNSYEQYV. The CDR3 nucleotides are TGTGCCAGCAGCAATTCTAGCGGGAGAAACTCCTACGAGCAGTACGTC.

This chain links TRBV5-6 with TRBJ1-2, with D possibly being TRBD1 (5 bases). This CDR3 has 16 amino acids. Per the germline V gene, CDR1 is SGHDT and CDR2 is YYEEEE. V dropped 4 bases and J dropped 1 base, with 17 bases sitting between them. The CDR3 loop reads CASSGGGDGVNYGYTF. The CDR3 DNA sequence: TGTGCCAGCAGCGGAGGAGGGGACGGAGTTAACTATGGCTACACCTTC.

This clonotype was seen many times. The rearrangement joins TRBV7-2 to TRBJ2-5; no firm D call. The CDR3 is made up of 12 amino acids. V dropped 2 bases and J dropped 4 bases, with 5 bases sitting between them. Germline loops: CDR1 SGHTA, CDR2 FQGNSA. The CDR3 DNA reads as TGTGCCAGCAGCTTAAACCTAGAGACCCAGTACTTC. Amino acids: CASSLNLETQYF.

This clonotype was counted ten times or more. This chain links TRBV7-2 with TRBJ2-7, with 7 bases fitting TRBD2. The CDR3 has 12 amino acids. J gave up 7 bases and V 4 bases, and 4 bases lay outside the gene matches. CDR1 and CDR2 (germline): SGHTA, FQGNSA. CDR3 DNA sequence: TGTGCCAGCAGCTGGGAGGGAAGAGAGCAGTACTTC. Translating it yields CASSWEGREQYF.

The chain uses TRBV28 and TRBJ2-7, with D perhaps being TRBD1 or TRBD2 (5 bases each). The germline V gene has CDR1 MDHEN and CDR2 SYDVKM. Trimming shortened V by 10 bases and J by 7 bases, and 20 bases separated the two germline ends. The CDR3 is 13 amino acids. The CDR3 nucleotides read TGTGCCACTACGCTCCAGGGAGAGGGAGAGCAGTACGTC. Amino acid sequence: CATTLQGEGEQYV.

The CDR3 loop is CASSYFWRGGGETQYF. CDR3 in DNA: TGTGCCAGCAGTTATTTTTGGCGGGGGGGCGGAGAGACCCAGTACTTC. V usage is TRBV6-5 and J usage is TRBJ2-5; TRBD2 matches 9 bases. Unmatched junction bases numbered 9, after V lost 3 bases and J lost 4 bases. The V gene's germline CDR1 is MNHEY and CDR2 SVGAGI. The CDR3 spans 16 residues.

The gene calls are TRBV7-9 and TRBJ1-1; tentatively, D is TRBD1 (5 bases). The CDR3 runs to 18 residues. Trimming took off 5 bases at V and 1 base at J, with 23 bases between the two ends. Germline V gene data show CDR1 as SEHNR and CDR2 as FQNEAQ (reference sequence). The CDR3 region has the DNA TGTGCCAGCAGCATCTACTTAGAGAAGACAGATTGGAACACTGAAGCTTTCTTT. It yields the protein CASSIYLEKTDWNTEAFF.

The chain carries TRBV12-3 or TRBV12-4 and TRBJ1-5; D perhaps matches TRBD1 (6 bases). The CDR3 sequence is 16 residues long. Trimming pared 2 bases from V and 5 bases from J, leaving 16 bases between. This CDR3 reads CASSLRAGGSDQPQHF. The CDR3 region has the DNA TGTGCCAGCAGTTTACGGGCTGGGGGCTCTGATCAGCCCCAGCATTTT.

The chain uses TRBV6-6 and TRBJ1-1; D unclear. Germline values: CDR1 MNHNY, CDR2 SVGAGI (reference sequence). This CDR3 comprises 10 residues. The V gene lost 8 bases and the J gene lost 13 bases, with 14 bases spanning the gap. DNA of the CDR3: TGTGCCAGCTCCAACGGGCGTGATTTCTTT. The encoded protein is CASSNGRDFF.

Regarding this clonotype: One end of the junction does not line up with germline, which may come from a read error. The chain recombines TRBV5-8 with TRBJ1-5; no clear D. The germline V gene has CDR1 SGHTS and CDR2 YDEGEE. The CDR3 runs to 15 residues. CDR3 protein: CASSLEGWRNQPQHF. As DNA, the CDR3 is TGTGCCAGTAGCTTGGAAGGTTGGCGCAATCAGCCCCAGCATTTT.

This clonotype was observed a few times. The genes are TRBV5-1 and TRBJ1-2, with 7 bases matching TRBD1. The CDR3 length is 13 residues. CDR1 is SGHRS and CDR2 is YFSETQ in the germline V gene. V dropped 3 bases and J dropped 8; count of bases not matched to a gene: 7. In DNA, the CDR3 is TGCGCCAGCAGCTCCCAAGGGACAGAGGGCTACACCTTC. It translates to CASSSQGTEGYTF.

As concerns this clonotype: This sequence may be a read error, since a much larger clone differs from it by one base. The chain carries TRBV7-9 and TRBJ2-2, with 7 bases fitting TRBD2. CDR3 size: 16 residues. Per germline, CDR1 SEHNR and CDR2 FQNEAQ (reference sequence). DNA of the CDR3: TGTGCCAACAGCTTACCGGGACTGGGAGGGCCCGGGGAGCTGTTTTTT. As protein: CANSLPGLGGPGELFF.

This clonotype has more than one count but fewer than ten. The V gene is TRBV27, the J gene TRBJ2-3; tentative D call: TRBD2 (5 bases). The CDR3 has 15 amino acids. The V end was cut by 6 bases, the J end by 1 base, with 14 bases between. Germline-derived CDR1 and CDR2 are MNHEY and SMNVEV (reference sequence). The CDR3 DNA reads TGTGCCAGCAGCCGCGATGTGCGGGGCACAGATACGCAGTATTTT. Encoded protein: CASSRDVRGTDTQYF.

This clonotype appeared a few times. This chain joins TRBV7-9 and TRBJ2-7, with D perhaps TRBD2 (6 bases). This CDR3 contains 12 residues. V shed 5 bases and J shed 5 bases, with 10 bases lying between them. Germline values: CDR1 SEHNR, CDR2 FQNEAQ (reference sequence). This CDR3 reads CASSSGGDEQYV. The CDR3 region has the DNA TGTGCCAGCAGCAGTGGAGGGGACGAGCAGTACGTC.

The CDR3 spells CASSLSAGGSYEQYF. DNA for the CDR3: TGTGCCAGCAGTTTATCGGCGGGGGGATCCTACGAGCAGTACTTC. The V call is TRBV27, the J call TRBJ2-7, with TRBD2 matching 8 bases. The CDR3 has 15 residues. CDR1 is MNHEY, CDR2 SMNVEV, per germline (reference sequence). The ends lost 0 bases at V and 1 base at J; junction bases unmatched: 2.

This clonotype was seen many times. The gene calls are TRBV7-6 and TRBJ2-1; D possibly corresponds to TRBD2 (5 bases). This CDR3 has 13 amino acids. CDR1 and CDR2 (germline): SGHVS, FNYEAQ. Trimming took off 1 base at V and 6 bases at J, with 7 bases between the two ends. Written as DNA, the CDR3 is TGTGCCAGCAGCTTAGGAGGGCCCAATGAGCAGTTCTTC. This translates into CASSLGGPNEQFF.

The chain employs TRBV5-1 and TRBJ1-5; 8 bases map to TRBD1. The CDR3 covers 14 residues. The V gene's germline CDR1 is SGHRS and CDR2 YFSETQ. Trimming took 5 bases from V and 2 from J; bases not matched to a gene: 3. The DNA for the CDR3 is TGCGCCAGCAGATCGACAGGGGGCAATCAGCCCCAGCATTTT. As protein: CASRSTGGNQPQHF.